This entry concerns a single T cell receptor beta chain. Its antigen has not been determined. Within one base of it there is no much larger clone, and no base qualities were kept. This sample was included in a study of T cell responses to AZD1222 COVID-19 vaccine listed by TCRdb under 2021. For the study in its entirety: AZD1222 recipients whose second dose came at about 4 weeks and those whose second dose came at about 12 weeks were combined into one group, since spike-specific TCR depth and breadth did not differ between the two schedules. TCR sequencing was performed for 230 to 250 trial participants, of whom about 200 were given two doses of AZD1222 and 26 were given two doses of MenACWY control vaccine. Trial participants were enrolled into age subgroups of 18-55, 56-69 and 70-plus years, which contained 148, 28 and 57 TCR-sequenced participants, respectively.

Broad study findings and their caveats: After two AZD1222 doses, both the breadth and the depth of spike-specific TCRs were significantly higher than at day 0 and than in MenACWY recipients. Vaccine-associated CD4 TCRs spanned the whole spike protein, with dominant responses in regions 160-218 and 743-854. Participants were mostly white British, with more females than males. The authors suggested clonal diversity may have been underestimated. Conclusions about previously exposed vaccinees are limited, since just 5 to 7 AZD1222 recipients were seropositive for SARS-CoV-2 at baseline. Because no day 14 peak-response samples were available, the repertoires could be characterized only after the peak T cell response. Reportedly, almost half of the unique spike-specific TCRs recognized epitopes lying outside the regions that are mutated in the B.1.351 and B.1.1.7 variants. In the small 56-69-year group, the increase in depth fell short of significance, most likely because of low power.

This specimen's time point label, per the study, means: baseline before first vaccination. Samples from vaccinated people were obtained from the UK trials COV001 and COV002, which included a single-blind randomized controlled phase 2/3 trial of AZD1222 (ChAdOx1 nCoV-19) in healthy adults. For TCRbeta chain sequencing, PBMC samples were collected from trial participants at day 0 and at day 28 after the second dose. The CDR3 has 15 amino acids, counting the end cysteine and phenylalanine. The DNA shown is the 45-base CDR3, in frame from base 1. Trimming removed 1 base from V and 3 bases from J; the gene matches leave 4 bases unexplained. According to the germline V gene (reference sequence), CDR1 reads LNHDA and CDR2 reads SQIVND. The CDR3 regions of human TCRbeta chains were analyzed by immunosequencing. As for how the authors treated the data: TCRs in the repertoires were compared against a reference library of SARS-CoV-2-specific TCRs that had been generated with the MIRA antigen-specificity platform. Breadth meant the fraction of unique TCRs that were SARS-CoV-2-associated, whereas depth meant the fraction of total T cells that were SARS-CoV-2-associated. Using the MIRA data, every spike-specific TCR was mapped to the spike region that the TCR reacted to and assigned to either a CD4 or a CD8 class. Log10-transformed breadth and depth values were compared by one-way ANOVA with Sidak's multiple comparisons tests. Here the immuneACCESS table is served through TCRdb, limited to in-frame sequences with V and J called. Missing clones are a known gap in these copies; in checked studies unresolved V genes cover under half, and the rest lacks a known reason. The DNA was the basis for D and trimming; V, J and clone size are from that table. The sample table shows 120,000 to 150,000 clones, and about 90% are seen once. The ten most abundant clones make up 5% of the sample.

The sample in question was peripheral blood, obtained on day 0 of AZD1222 vaccination. This chain joins TRBV19 to TRBJ2-7; 9 bases in the junction line up with TRBD2. The sequence came from an adult in good health. The sequence in DNA is TGTGCCAGTAGTATAGGAGATAGCGGGAGCTACGAGCAGTACTTC. This yields the protein CASSIGDSGSYEQYF.